The sequence of this T cell receptor beta chain was determined in a study of CD8 T cells in Susac syndrome. From blood CD8+ and CD4+ T cells, TCR beta sequences were generated. cDNA came from about 0.5 to 1 ug RNA primed by random hexamers. TCRdb reanalysed the immunoSEQ multiplex PCR reads using MiXCR and keeps one entry per CDR3 protein. The sample lists some 170,000 distinct CDR3 sequences, around 96% occurring once. The CDR3 is 13 amino acids. Germline V gives CDR1 MNHEY, CDR2 SVGAGI. The V end was cut by 9 bases, the J end by 0 bases, with 11 bases between. Sequenced sample: CD4+ T cells from PBMCs. This TCR derives from a human donor in good health. The chain carries TRBV6-5 and TRBJ1-2; D unclear. The CDR3 loop is CASRPYPNYGYTF. The CDR3 DNA follows: TGTGCCAGTAGGCCCTATCCTAACTATGGCTACACCTTC.